What follows are 8 T cell receptor beta chains derived from one specimen sequenced in a study of early T cells in non-severe SARS-CoV-2 infection. TCRdb itself ran the 5' RACE reads through MiXCR, one entry per CDR3 protein. This table holds about 69,000 distinct CDR3 sequences, roughly 4.5% found once. Here the sequenced sample was whole blood, taken at baseline. These TCRs come from an adult who was a healthcare worker with PCR-confirmed SARS-CoV-2 infection or an uninfected control (not recorded which). The donor label of this sample is uncertain.

This clonotype was detected many times. V usage is TRBV12-3 or TRBV12-4 and J usage is TRBJ2-7, with 8 nucleotides matching TRBD1. This CDR3 spans 15 amino acids. V lost 1 base to trimming and J lost 3 bases; unmatched junction nucleotides: 5. The CDR3 here is CASSLGGTGVYEQYF. The DNA for the CDR3 is TGTGCCAGCAGTTTAGGTGGGACAGGTGTCTACGAGCAGTACTTC.

J is TRBJ1-2 and V is TRBV7-6; D is ambiguous. V gave up 0 bases and J gave up 8 bases, with 13 bases separating them. Germline CDR1 reads SGHVS; CDR2 reads FNYEAQ. CDR3 length: 14 residues. CDR3 nucleotides: TGTGCCAGCAGCTTAGCCACCTTTGGCTGGGGCTACACCTTC. It is translated as CASSLATFGWGYTF.

At least ten counts were recorded for this clonotype. The chain employs TRBV28 and TRBJ1-5; D is ambiguous. Deletions cut 6 bases from V and 3 bases from J, with 15 bases between. There are 15 residues in the CDR3. Germline V gives CDR1 MDHEN, CDR2 SYDVKM. The CDR3 protein is CASRTREGTNQPQHF. CDR3 coding DNA: TGTGCCAGCAGGACCCGTGAGGGCACCAATCAGCCCCAGCATTTT.

In this sample, this clonotype turned up many times. One end of the junction is discordant with germline, which a read error may explain. The chain couples TRBV7-7 to TRBJ2-6; 7 positions agree with TRBD1. The CDR3 is 16 residues long. Germline V CDR1 and CDR2: SSHAT, FNYEAQ (reference sequence). The CDR3 region has the DNA TGTGCTAGCAGCCCTCAGACAGGGTTTGGGGCCAACGTCCTGACTTTC. It yields the protein CASSPQTGFGANVLTF.

This clonotype has only a few counts. V gene TRBV6-5 combines with J gene TRBJ2-1; TRBD2 matches 7 bases. The CDR3 covers 16 residues. V shed 7 bases, J shed 2 bases, and the junction held 11 bases outside the gene matches. Per germline, CDR1 MNHEY and CDR2 SVGAGI. CDR3 residues: CASTSVAGRTYNEQFF. Written as DNA, the CDR3 is TGTGCCAGCACCTCGGTAGCGGGCAGAACCTACAATGAGCAGTTCTTC.

This clonotype was picked up a small number of times. V is TRBV6-6 and J is TRBJ2-5, with TRBD1 matching 7 bases. The J segment lost 4 bases and the V segment lost 0 bases, leaving 5 bases of the junction unmatched. The CDR3 is made up of 15 amino acids. Germline-derived CDR1 and CDR2 are MNHNY and SVGAGI (reference sequence). In nucleotides, the CDR3 is TGTGCCAGCAGTTACTCAGGGGGCAAGATAGAGACCCAGTACTTC. Its translation: CASSYSGGKIETQYF.

In this sample, this clonotype turned up a few times. Here the CDR3 DNA reads TGCGCCAGCAGACTGGGAAACACCGGGGAGCTGTTTTTT. Amino acid sequence: CASRLGNTGELFF. The V call is TRBV5-1, the J call TRBJ2-2; D not certain. Germline CDR1 reads SGHRS; CDR2 reads YFSETQ. The V and J ends lost 5 bases and 2 bases respectively, with 7 bases between them. This CDR3 is 13 amino acids long.

In this sample, this clonotype turned up a few times. V gene TRBV7-3 combines with J gene TRBJ1-5; D not resolved. The length of the CDR3 is 13 residues. The V gene's germline CDR1 is SGHTA and CDR2 FQGTGA. V shed 4 bases and J shed 4 bases, with 8 bases lying between them. CDR3 residues: CASSSGRNQPQHF. The CDR3 nucleotides are TGTGCCAGCAGCTCCGGCCGTAATCAGCCCCAGCATTTT.